Listed here are 22 T cell receptor beta chains from one sample, sequenced in a study of blood T cells in healthy people across ages (dated by TCRdb to about 2015). The receptor library was made with 5' RACE. The sequencing machine was an Illumina HiSeq 2500. A second about 7 to 12 cycle PCR used a sample-barcoded 5' primer and a J-beta primer mix. TCRdb trimmed the raw reads at Q25, called clones with MiXCR and kept productive beta chains. Merged by CDR3 protein, the rows form single entries marked with the most common genes and DNA. For this sample the table gives over 950,000 distinct CDR3 sequences, of which 35% to 45% were detected only once. The biggest ten clones account for about an eighth of the sample. The sample comprised blood. The source is a man between 18 and 29 years old in good health.

This clonotype was observed a few times. V and J are TRBV20-1 and TRBJ2-2; maybe TRBD2 (6 bases). Trimming pared 3 bases from V and 1 base from J, leaving 9 bases between. There are 14 residues in the CDR3. Looked up from germline, CDR1 is DFQATT and CDR2 is SNEGSKA (reference sequence). CDR3 amino acids: CSARGGENTGELFF. CDR3 in DNA: TGCAGTGCTAGGGGCGGGGAGAACACCGGGGAGCTGTTTTTT.

This chain connects TRBV11-1 to TRBJ2-1, with D tentatively TRBD1 (7 bases). The J call is in doubt because the DNA end fits TRBJ2-7 better. The CDR3 contains 16 residues. Per germline, CDR1 SGHAT and CDR2 FQDESV (reference sequence). For the CDR3, the DNA is TGTGCCAGCAGCTTCAGGGGTCGCAGGGGGGCGGATGAGCAGTACTTC. Translation: CASSFRGRRGADEQYF.

This chain uses TRBV4-3 with TRBJ2-1, with D perhaps matching TRBD2 (5 bases). V was trimmed by 0 bases and J by 4 bases, leaving 10 bases between them. CDR3 size: 15 residues. Looked up from germline, CDR1 is LGHNA and CDR2 is YSLEER. The CDR3 protein is CASSQEWTEYNEQFF. The CDR3 DNA sequence: TGCGCCAGCAGCCAAGAATGGACTGAGTACAATGAGCAGTTCTTC.

This clonotype came up a few times. The chain uses TRBV4-3 and TRBJ1-1; D unresolved. This CDR3 contains 13 residues. Germline V gene sequence: CDR1 LGHNA, CDR2 YSLEER. V dropped 7 bases and J dropped 0 bases, with 9 bases sitting between them. The CDR3 is CASTDGLNTEAFF. The CDR3 nucleotides read TGCGCCAGCACGGACGGTTTGAACACTGAAGCTTTCTTT.

The sample holds a few counts of this clonotype. The rearrangement links TRBV4-1 to TRBJ1-5; the D gene is possibly TRBD1 (6 bases). CDR3 length: 15 amino acids. Between the trimmed V and J ends, which lost 0 bases and 5 bases, there was a span of 11 bases. Germline V gives CDR1 MGHRA, CDR2 YSYEKL. The DNA of the CDR3 is TGCGCCAGCAGCCAAGATCTTCCAGGGGATCAGCCCCAGCATTTT. Amino acid sequence: CASSQDLPGDQPQHF.

The chain employs TRBV7-3 and TRBJ2-2; D is possibly TRBD1 (5 bases). The CDR3 has 15 residues. Trimming shortened V by 2 bases and J by 4 bases, and 11 bases separated the two germline ends. Germline CDR1 SGHTA, CDR2 FQGTGA. CDR3 DNA sequence: TGTGCCAGCAGCTTAGTACAGGCGCCCACCGGGGAGCTGTTTTTT. Translation: CASSLVQAPTGELFF.

This clonotype has ten or more counts. The chain couples TRBV7-8 to TRBJ1-2; D possibly corresponds to TRBD1 (5 bases). Germline-derived CDR1 and CDR2 are SGHVS and FQNEAQ. V gave up 1 base and J gave up 0 bases, with 9 bases separating them. The CDR3 loop spans 15 amino acids. The CDR3 spells CASSLEGRANYGYTF. CDR3 coding DNA: TGTGCCAGCAGCTTAGAGGGCAGGGCTAACTATGGCTACACCTTC.

This chain connects TRBV20-1 to TRBJ1-2; D ambiguous. The V gene's germline CDR1 is DFQATT and CDR2 SNEGSKA (reference sequence). V lost 7 bases and J lost 1, with 16 bases in between. This CDR3 has 14 amino acids. DNA for the CDR3: TGCAGTGGCCCCACACCGGAAAGTAACTATGGCTACACCTTC. Translated, it gives CSGPTPESNYGYTF.

This sequence joins TRBV5-1 and TRBJ2-1; TRBD2 matches 10 bases. Germline CDR1 and CDR2: SGHRS and YFSETQ. CDR3 length: 14 residues. V trimming: 5 bases; J trimming: 7 bases; junction bases outside the gene matches: 6. The CDR3, as DNA: TGCGCCAGCAGACCTCCGGGACTAGCGAATGAGCAGTTCTTC. This sequence encodes CASRPPGLANEQFF.

This chain uses TRBV27 with TRBJ2-7; D may be TRBD1 (5 bases). CDR3 length: 14 residues. Germline V gives CDR1 MNHEY, CDR2 SMNVEV (reference sequence). V lost 0 bases and J lost 2, with 8 bases in between. The CDR3 bases are TGTGCCAGCAGTTTATCTGGGGCAACCTACGAGCAGTACTTC. This encodes CASSLSGATYEQYF.

The J gene is TRBJ2-2, the V gene TRBV12-3 or TRBV12-4; D perhaps matches TRBD1 (6 bases). This CDR3 is 17 amino acids long. V lost 7 bases, J lost 2 bases, and 20 bases lay in between. CDR3 amino acids: CASTWGRRVFNTGELFF. The CDR3 nucleotides are TGTGCCAGCACCTGGGGGCGTAGGGTCTTTAACACCGGGGAGCTGTTTTTT.

This clonotype has ten or more counts. V usage is TRBV7-2 and J usage is TRBJ2-7, with 9 bases matching TRBD1. CDR1 is SGHTA, CDR2 FQGNSA, per germline. The CDR3 is made up of 15 amino acids. V was clipped by 9 bases and J by 2 bases; unmatched bases: 11. CDR3 nucleotide sequence: TGTGCCAGTAGCGCTACAGGGGGCACGACCTACGAGCAGTACTTC. Encoded protein: CASSATGGTTYEQYF.

The chain recombines TRBV12-3 or TRBV12-4 with TRBJ1-5; tentative D call: TRBD1 (6 bases). V was pared by 6 bases and J by 6 bases, with 15 bases between. The CDR3 covers 14 residues. CDR3 in amino acids: CASSLGGLSQPQHF. The CDR3 region has the DNA TGTGCCAGCAGCCTCGGGGGGCTGAGTCAGCCCCAGCATTTT.

The chain links TRBV4-2 to TRBJ2-2; the match to TRBD1 covers 9 bases. J lost 5 bases, V lost 2 bases, and 9 bases had no gene match. Germline values: CDR1 LGHNA, CDR2 YNFKEQ. The CDR3 runs 17 residues. In DNA form, the CDR3 reads TGTGCCAGCAGCCAACCTACCGGGACAGGGAGGACCGGGGAGCTGTTTTTT. It specifies CASSQPTGTGRTGELFF.

This chain joins TRBV7-3 and TRBJ2-4; no clear D gene. The V gene lost 4 bases and the J gene lost 0 bases, with 13 bases spanning the gap. This CDR3 has 16 residues. From germline, CDR1 is SGHTA and CDR2 FQGTGA. The CDR3 coding sequence is TGTGCCAGCAGCTCTGACATCTTGCCAGCCAAAAACATTCAGTACTTC. This codes for CASSSDILPAKNIQYF.

V is TRBV7-2 and J is TRBJ1-6; 9 bases line up with TRBD1. V lost 6 bases and J lost 10; bases outside the gene matches: 10. The CDR3 is 15 residues long. Germline V gene data show CDR1 as SGHTA and CDR2 as FQGNSA. CDR3 loop: CASSSGTGYNSPLHF. The DNA of the CDR3 is TGTGCCAGCAGTTCAGGGACAGGGTACAACTCACCCCTCCACTTT.

The CDR3: CASSTHQLVSETQYF. Written as DNA, the CDR3 is TGTGCCAGCAGCACCCACCAACTAGTTTCAGAGACCCAGTACTTC. The genes are TRBV3-1 and TRBJ2-5; a weak D match, TRBD2 (5 bases). The CDR3 runs to 15 residues. Germline CDR1 and CDR2: LGHDT and YNNKEL (reference sequence). The ends were cut back, 5 bases at V and 4 bases at J, with 17 bases in the middle.

The chain couples TRBV12-3 or TRBV12-4 to TRBJ2-4, with 8 bases matching TRBD1. The end of the DNA is better explained by TRBJ2-5, so the J call may be wrong. This CDR3 region has 15 residues. The CDR3: CASSFVLTGEETQYF. Here the CDR3 DNA reads TGTGCCAGCAGTTTTGTCTTGACAGGGGAGGAGACCCAGTACTTC.

V gene TRBV5-1 combines with J gene TRBJ1-2, with a weak D call TRBD1 (5 bases). V lost 0 bases and J lost 2, with 11 bases in between. CDR1 is SGHRS and CDR2 is YFSETQ in the germline V gene. The CDR3 spans 15 residues. CDR3 residues: CASSLASQGNYGYTF. Here the CDR3 DNA reads TGCGCCAGCAGCTTGGCCAGTCAGGGCAACTATGGCTACACCTTC.

The V gene is TRBV5-8, the J gene TRBJ2-2; perhaps D is TRBD1 or TRBD2 (5 bases each). Deletions cut 3 bases from V and 3 bases from J, with 15 bases between. Germline CDR1 and CDR2: SGHTS and YDEGEE. The CDR3 is 16 residues long. The chain's CDR3 is CASSWGTKADTGELFF. CDR3 DNA sequence: TGTGCCAGCAGCTGGGGGACGAAGGCGGACACCGGGGAGCTGTTTTTT.

The chain employs TRBV27 and TRBJ2-1, with D unclear. V gave up 5 bases and J gave up 5 bases, with 19 bases separating them. Germline CDR1 MNHEY, CDR2 SMNVEV (reference sequence). The CDR3 has 16 amino acids. This CDR3 is CASSRSYAPLNNEQFF. DNA of the CDR3: TGTGCCAGCAGTCGAAGCTACGCTCCGTTGAACAATGAGCAGTTCTTC.

In regard to this clonotype: Germline and junction disagree at one end, which may indicate a read error. The rearrangement links TRBV5-1 to TRBJ2-2; D uncertain. This CDR3 region has 12 residues. CDR1 is SGHRS and CDR2 is YFSETQ in the germline V gene. The chain's CDR3 is CARSLNTGELFF. The CDR3 DNA reads TGCGCCCGCAGCCTAAACACCGGGGAGCTGTTTTTT.